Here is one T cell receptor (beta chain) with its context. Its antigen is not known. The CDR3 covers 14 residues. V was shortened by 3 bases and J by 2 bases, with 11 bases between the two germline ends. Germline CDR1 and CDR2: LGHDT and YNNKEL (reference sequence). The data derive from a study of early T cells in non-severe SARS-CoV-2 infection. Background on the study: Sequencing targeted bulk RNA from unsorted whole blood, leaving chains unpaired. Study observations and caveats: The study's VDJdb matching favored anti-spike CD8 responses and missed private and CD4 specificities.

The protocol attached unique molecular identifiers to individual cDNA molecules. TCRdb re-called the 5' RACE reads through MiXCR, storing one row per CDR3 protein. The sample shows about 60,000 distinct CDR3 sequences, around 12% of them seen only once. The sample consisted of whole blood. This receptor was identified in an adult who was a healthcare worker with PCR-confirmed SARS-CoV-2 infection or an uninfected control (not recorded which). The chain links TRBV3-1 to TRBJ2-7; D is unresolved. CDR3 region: CASSQVAGTYEQYF. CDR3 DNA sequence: TGTGCCAGCAGCCAGGTAGCCGGAACCTACGAGCAGTACTTC.